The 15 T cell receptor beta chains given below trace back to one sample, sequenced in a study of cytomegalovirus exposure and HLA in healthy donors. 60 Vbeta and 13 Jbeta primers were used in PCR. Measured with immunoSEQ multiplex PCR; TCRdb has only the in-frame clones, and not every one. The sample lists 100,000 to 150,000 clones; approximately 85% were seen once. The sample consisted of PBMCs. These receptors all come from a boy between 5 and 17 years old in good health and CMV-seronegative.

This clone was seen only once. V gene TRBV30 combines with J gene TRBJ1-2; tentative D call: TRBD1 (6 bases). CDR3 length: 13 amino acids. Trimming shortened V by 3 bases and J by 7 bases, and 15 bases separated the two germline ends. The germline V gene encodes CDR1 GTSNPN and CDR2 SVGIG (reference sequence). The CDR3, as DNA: TGTGCCTGGAGCCGAGGGGGGGAGAGTGGCTACACCTTC. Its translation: CAWSRGGESGYTF.

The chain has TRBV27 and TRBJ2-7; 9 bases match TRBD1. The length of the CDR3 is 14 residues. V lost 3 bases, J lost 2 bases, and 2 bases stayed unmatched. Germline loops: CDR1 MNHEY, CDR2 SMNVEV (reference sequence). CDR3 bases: TGTGCCAGCAGTTTTAACAGGGGGCCCTACGAGCAGTACTTC. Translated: CASSFNRGPYEQYF.

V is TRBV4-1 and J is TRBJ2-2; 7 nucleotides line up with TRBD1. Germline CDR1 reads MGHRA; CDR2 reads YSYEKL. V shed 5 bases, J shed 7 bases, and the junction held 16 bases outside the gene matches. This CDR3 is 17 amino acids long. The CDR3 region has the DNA TGCGCCAGCAGCTTAGGGCGGGCCAGGGGGATTGTCGGGGAGCTGTTTTTT. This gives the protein CASSLGRARGIVGELFF.

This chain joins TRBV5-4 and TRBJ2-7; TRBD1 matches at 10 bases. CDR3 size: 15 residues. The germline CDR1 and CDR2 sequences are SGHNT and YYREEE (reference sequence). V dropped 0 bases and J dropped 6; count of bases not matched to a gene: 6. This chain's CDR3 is CASSLGTGGNAEQYF. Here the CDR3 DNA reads TGTGCCAGCAGCTTGGGGACAGGGGGTAACGCCGAGCAGTACTTC.

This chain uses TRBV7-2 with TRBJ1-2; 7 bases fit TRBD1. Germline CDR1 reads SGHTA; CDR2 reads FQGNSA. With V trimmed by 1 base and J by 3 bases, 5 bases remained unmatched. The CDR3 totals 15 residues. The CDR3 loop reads CASSLDLGQYYGYTF. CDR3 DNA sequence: TGTGCCAGCAGCTTAGACCTGGGACAGTACTATGGCTACACCTTC.

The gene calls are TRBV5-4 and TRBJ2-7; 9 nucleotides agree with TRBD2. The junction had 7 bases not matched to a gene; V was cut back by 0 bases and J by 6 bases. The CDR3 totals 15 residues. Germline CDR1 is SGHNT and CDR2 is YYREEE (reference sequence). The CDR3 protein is CASSLALAGVREQYF. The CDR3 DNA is TGTGCCAGCAGCTTGGCGTTAGCGGGAGTCCGCGAGCAGTACTTC.

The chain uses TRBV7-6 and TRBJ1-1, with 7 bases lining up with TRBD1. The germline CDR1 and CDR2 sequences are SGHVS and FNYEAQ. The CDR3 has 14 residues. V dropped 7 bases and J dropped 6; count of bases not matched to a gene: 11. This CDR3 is CASNDRVSYPEAFF. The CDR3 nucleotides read TGTGCCAGCAACGACAGGGTTTCTTACCCTGAAGCTTTCTTT.

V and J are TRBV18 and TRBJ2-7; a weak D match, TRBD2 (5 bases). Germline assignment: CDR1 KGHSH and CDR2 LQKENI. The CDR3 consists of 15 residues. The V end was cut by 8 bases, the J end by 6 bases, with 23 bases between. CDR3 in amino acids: CASPSPSGIDSEQYF. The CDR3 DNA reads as TGTGCCAGCCCATCTCCCAGCGGCATAGATAGCGAGCAGTACTTC.

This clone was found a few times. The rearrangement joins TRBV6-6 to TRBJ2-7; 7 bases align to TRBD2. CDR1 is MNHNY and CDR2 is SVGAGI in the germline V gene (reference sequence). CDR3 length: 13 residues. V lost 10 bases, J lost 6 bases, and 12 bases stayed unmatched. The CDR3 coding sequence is TGTGCCACTTACGGGACTACTCGGAGCGAGCAGTACTTC. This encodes CATYGTTRSEQYF.

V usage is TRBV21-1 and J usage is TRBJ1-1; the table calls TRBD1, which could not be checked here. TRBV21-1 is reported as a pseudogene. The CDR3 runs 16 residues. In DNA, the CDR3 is TGTGCCAGAGTGGACTGTCGCACAGGGTGGGGCACTGAAGCTTTCTTT. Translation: CARVDCRTGWGTEAFF.

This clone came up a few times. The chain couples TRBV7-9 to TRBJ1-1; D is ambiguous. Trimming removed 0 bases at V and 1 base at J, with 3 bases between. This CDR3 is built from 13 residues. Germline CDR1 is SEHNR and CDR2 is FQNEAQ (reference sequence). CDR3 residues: CASSLAGNTEAFF. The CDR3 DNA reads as TGTGCCAGCAGCTTAGCCGGGAACACTGAAGCTTTCTTT.

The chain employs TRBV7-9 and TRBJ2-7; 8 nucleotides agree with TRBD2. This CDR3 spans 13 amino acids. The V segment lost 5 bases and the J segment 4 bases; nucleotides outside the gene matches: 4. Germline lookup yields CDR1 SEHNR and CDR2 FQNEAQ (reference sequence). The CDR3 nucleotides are TGTGCCAGCAGCCGAAGCGGGAGTTACGAGCAGTACTTC. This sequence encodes CASSRSGSYEQYF.

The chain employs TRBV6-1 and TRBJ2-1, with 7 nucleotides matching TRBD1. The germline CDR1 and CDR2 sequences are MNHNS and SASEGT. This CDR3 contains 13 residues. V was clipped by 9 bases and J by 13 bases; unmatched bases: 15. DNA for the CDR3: TGTGCCAGTGATCGCCCTGGCCCAGGGGGACAGTTCTTC. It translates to CASDRPGPGGQFF.

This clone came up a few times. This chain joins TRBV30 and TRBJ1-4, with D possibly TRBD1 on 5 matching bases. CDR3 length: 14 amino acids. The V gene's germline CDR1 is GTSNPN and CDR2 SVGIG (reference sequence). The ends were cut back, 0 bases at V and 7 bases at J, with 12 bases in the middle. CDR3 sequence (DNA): TGTGCCTGGAGTGTACAGTCAGGGATTGAAAAACTGTTTTTT. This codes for CAWSVQSGIEKLFF.

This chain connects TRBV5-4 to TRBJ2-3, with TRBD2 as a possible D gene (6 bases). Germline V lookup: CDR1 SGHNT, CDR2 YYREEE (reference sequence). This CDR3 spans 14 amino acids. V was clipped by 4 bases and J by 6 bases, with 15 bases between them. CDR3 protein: CASSPWGVDDTQYF. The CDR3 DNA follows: TGTGCCAGCAGCCCCTGGGGGGTTGATGATACGCAGTATTTT.